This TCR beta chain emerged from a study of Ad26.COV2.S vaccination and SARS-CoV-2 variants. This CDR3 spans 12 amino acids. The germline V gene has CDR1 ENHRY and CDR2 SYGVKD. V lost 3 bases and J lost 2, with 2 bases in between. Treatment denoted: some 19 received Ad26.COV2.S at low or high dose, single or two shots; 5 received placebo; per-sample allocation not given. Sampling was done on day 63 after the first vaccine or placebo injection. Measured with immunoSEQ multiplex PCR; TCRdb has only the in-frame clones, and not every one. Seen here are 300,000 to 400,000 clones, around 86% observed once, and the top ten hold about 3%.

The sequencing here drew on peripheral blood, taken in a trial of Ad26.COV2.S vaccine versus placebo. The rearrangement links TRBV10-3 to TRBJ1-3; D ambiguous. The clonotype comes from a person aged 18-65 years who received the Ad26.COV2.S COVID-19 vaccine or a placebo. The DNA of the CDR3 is TGTGCCATCAGTGAAGCTGGAAACACCATATATTTT. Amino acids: CAISEAGNTIYF.